This entry concerns a single TCR beta chain. Its antigen remains unidentified. Base qualities are not at hand, and no much larger clone is one base apart. Between the V and J ends, shortened by 7 bases and 3 bases respectively, the junction contains 13 bases. The CDR3 contains 13 residues, cysteine and phenylalanine counted. Solely the CDR3 DNA is kept, with 39 bases framed from the first base. CDR1 and CDR2 (SNHLY, FYNNEI) derive from the germline V gene. Library method: PCR. The instrument was an Illumina HiSeq 2500. TCR libraries were prepared with molecular barcoding, using unique molecular identifiers to normalize TCRbeta repertoire quantification. The public reads were reanalyzed by TCRdb: fastp trimming at Q25, MiXCR alignment, in-frame beta chains only. Every CDR3 protein is listed once, alongside the most common genes and DNA of its rows. For this sample the table gives 380,000 or so distinct CDR3 sequences, of which about an eighth were detected only once. In total, the top ten clones hold around 4.1% of the sample.

This sample is part of a study of T-cell reconstitution after alpha-beta-depleted transplantation in children (TCRdb year 2016). Regarding the study in general: Using TCR repertoire profiling, the study followed T-cell immune reconstitution in a quantitative way in children after TCRalphabeta/CD19-depleted allogeneic hematopoietic cell transplantation.

Sequencing was performed on PBMCs, taken from the stem cell graft. This sequence uses TRBV2 and TRBJ2-7; TRBD2 is perhaps the D gene, given 5 matching bases. The clonotype originates from a human donor who donated a stem cell graft to a child with Fanconi anemia. The CDR3 here reads CASTDRRFYEQYF. The nucleotide sequence reads as follows: TGTGCCAGCACCGACCGGAGGTTCTACGAGCAGTACTTC.